The 28 T cell receptor beta chains reported below all come from one sample, sequenced in a study of cytomegalovirus exposure and HLA in healthy donors. Assay: immunoSEQ multiplex PCR; the TCRdb copy retains only in-frame clones and omits some. The sample records under 250,000 clones, roughly 84% being singletons. The sequenced sample consisted of PBMCs. These receptor sequences come from a woman under 30 in good health and CMV-seropositive.

This clone appeared once. The CDR3 DNA sequence: TGTGCCAGCAGTGGACAGGGCTCCACTGAAGCTTTCTTT. As protein: CASSGQGSTEAFF. The chain links TRBV2 to TRBJ1-1; 7 bases are a match to TRBD1. The CDR3 is 13 amino acids. Germline V CDR1 and CDR2: SNHLY, FYNNEI. V gave up 4 bases and J gave up 4 bases; unmatched junction bases: 3. The whole variable domain, filled in from reference TRBV2 and TRBJ1-1, reads EPEVTQTPSHQVTQMGQEVILRCVPISNHLYFYWYRQILGQKVEFLVSFYNNEISEKSEIFDDQFSVERPDGSNFTLKIRSTKLEDSAMYFCASSGQGSTEAFFGQGTRLTVV.

This clone was picked up a small number of times. The rearrangement uses TRBV30 and TRBJ1-2; no reliable D call. V gave up 2 bases and J gave up 8 bases, with 12 bases separating them. The germline gives CDR1 GTSNPN, CDR2 SVGIG (reference sequence). This CDR3 comprises 12 residues. The CDR3: CAWSRVEGGYTF. CDR3 bases: TGTGCCTGGAGTAGAGTAGAGGGCGGCTACACCTTC.

The V gene is TRBV18, the J gene TRBJ1-2, with TRBD1 matching 10 bases. V dropped 5 bases and J dropped 9; count of bases not matched to a gene: 3. Germline V lookup: CDR1 KGHSH, CDR2 LQKENI. The CDR3 spans 12 residues. For the CDR3, the DNA is TGTGCCAGCTCATCGGACAGGGGGAGCTACACCTTC. Residues: CASSSDRGSYTF. Supplemented by reference TRBV18 and TRBJ1-2, the full variable domain reads NAGVMQNPRHLVRRRGQEARLRCSPMKGHSHVYWYRQLPEEGLKFMVYLQKENIIDESGMPKERFSAEFPKEGPSILRIQQVVRGDSAAYFCASSSDRGSYTFGSGTRLTVV.

The chain has TRBV11-2 and TRBJ2-7; the match to TRBD2 covers 7 bases. V shed 3 bases and J 0 bases; nucleotides not matched to a gene: 2. Germline CDR1 reads SGHAT; CDR2 reads FQNNGV. CDR3 size: 14 residues. This CDR3 reads CASSFPGGSYEQYF. As DNA, the CDR3 is TGTGCCAGCAGCTTTCCGGGAGGCTCCTACGAGCAGTACTTC.

This chain links TRBV9 with TRBJ2-1; D remains ambiguous. V was shortened by 0 bases and J by 7 bases, with 14 bases between the two germline ends. Looked up from germline, CDR1 is SGDLS and CDR2 is YYNGEE. This CDR3 has 15 amino acids. The CDR3 reads CASSVDPGLSNEQFF. As DNA, the CDR3 is TGTGCCAGCAGCGTAGACCCAGGCTTATCGAATGAGCAGTTCTTC.

This rearrangement joins TRBV11-2 to TRBJ2-3; tentative D call: TRBD2 (6 bases). The V gene's germline CDR1 is SGHAT and CDR2 FQNNGV. This CDR3 is built from 14 residues. V shed 5 bases and J shed 0 bases, with 9 bases lying between them. The CDR3 spells CASSRGTSTDTQYF. The CDR3 coding sequence is TGTGCCAGCAGCCGAGGGACTAGCACAGATACGCAGTATTTT.

The chain carries TRBV2 and TRBJ1-2, with TRBD1 identical over 7 bases. The germline CDR1 and CDR2 sequences are SNHLY and FYNNEI. The V and J ends lost 3 bases and 8 bases, in that order; junction bases with no gene match: 9. The CDR3 covers 14 residues. CDR3 in amino acids: CASSELRTGPGYTF. In DNA, the CDR3 is TGTGCCAGCAGTGAGCTACGGACAGGCCCAGGCTACACCTTC.

The chain carries TRBV10-3 and TRBJ2-7, with a weak D call TRBD1 (6 bases). Germline V gene sequence: CDR1 ENHRY, CDR2 SYGVKD. Trimming took off 3 bases at V and 0 bases at J, with 12 bases between the two ends. The CDR3 is 15 residues long. The CDR3, as DNA: TGTGCCATCAGTGACAGGGGCTATGGCTCCTACGAGCAGTACTTC. Translated, it gives CAISDRGYGSYEQYF.

CDR3 nucleotides: TGTGCCAGTAGTATAGGGGATTGGGGCTCTGGCGAGCAGTACTTC. Its protein product is CASSIGDWGSGEQYF. The chain links TRBV19 to TRBJ2-7; D perhaps matches TRBD1 (5 bases). CDR3 length: 15 residues. Germline CDR1 reads LNHDA; CDR2 reads SQIVND (reference sequence). V shed 1 base and J shed 6 bases, with 16 bases lying between them.

The J gene is TRBJ1-1, the V gene TRBV27, with D unclear. The CDR3 runs to 14 residues. Germline V gene sequence: CDR1 MNHEY, CDR2 SMNVEV (reference sequence). V was cut by 3 bases and J by 1 base, with 9 bases left in between. DNA of the CDR3: TGTGCCAGCAGTTTCAGCAGAGGGAACACTGAAGCTTTCTTT. Protein: CASSFSRGNTEAFF.

The chain employs TRBV27 and TRBJ2-1, with 7 bases aligning to TRBD2. The V gene's germline CDR1 is MNHEY and CDR2 SMNVEV (reference sequence). V lost 3 bases and J lost 1; bases outside the gene matches: 9. This CDR3 has 17 residues. The CDR3 loop is CASSFPAGERSYNEQFF. CDR3 sequence (DNA): TGTGCCAGCAGTTTCCCTGCGGGGGAGAGGTCCTACAATGAGCAGTTCTTC.

The chain is built from TRBV6-1 and TRBJ1-2; D is uncertain. Germline values: CDR1 MNHNS, CDR2 SASEGT. Trimming pared 5 bases from V and 5 bases from J, leaving 15 bases between. The CDR3 loop spans 14 amino acids. DNA of the CDR3: TGTGCCAGCAGTTCCGCGTCCATCGCGTATGGCTACACCTTC. Amino acids: CASSSASIAYGYTF.

The V gene is TRBV4-1, the J gene TRBJ2-1, with 7 bases aligning to TRBD2. Germline assignment: CDR1 MGHRA and CDR2 YSYEKL. Trimming removed 1 base from V and 7 bases from J; junction bases left unmatched: 7. CDR3 length equals 15 residues. CDR3: CASSQGQRDGNEQFF. CDR3 coding DNA: TGCGCCAGCAGCCAAGGTCAGCGGGATGGTAATGAGCAGTTCTTC.

J is TRBJ2-7 and V is TRBV25-1; maybe TRBD2 (6 bases). Trimming removed 4 bases at V and 1 base at J, with 11 bases between. Looked up from germline, CDR1 is MGHDK and CDR2 is SYGVNS. The CDR3 length is 14 residues. Here the CDR3 DNA reads TGTGCCAGCAGTGGGAGGGACCGATCCTACGAGCAGTACTTC. As protein: CASSGRDRSYEQYF.

V and J are TRBV5-1 and TRBJ1-1, with TRBD1 matching 7 bases. Germline V CDR1 and CDR2: SGHRS, YFSETQ. J lost 1 base, V lost 4 bases, and 4 bases had no gene match. The CDR3 spans 14 residues. The chain's CDR3 is CASSEQGGNTEAFF. The CDR3 bases are TGCGCCAGCAGCGAGCAGGGGGGGAACACTGAAGCTTTCTTT. Together with reference TRBV5-1 and TRBJ1-1, the CDR3 gives the full variable domain: KAGVTQTPRYLIKTRGQQVTLSCSPISGHRSVSWYQQTPGQGLQFLFEYFSETQRNKGNFPGRFSGRQFSNSRSEMNVSTLELGDSALYLCASSEQGGNTEAFFGQGTRLTVV.

The genes are TRBV5-1 and TRBJ2-3, with 10 positions matching TRBD2. V shed 1 base, J shed 2 bases, and the junction held 1 base outside the gene matches. Germline lookup yields CDR1 SGHRS and CDR2 YFSETQ. The CDR3 contains 15 residues. CDR3 residues: CASSLSGRVTDTQYF. The DNA for the CDR3 is TGCGCCAGCAGCTTGAGCGGGAGGGTCACAGATACGCAGTATTTT.

The chain links TRBV2 to TRBJ2-3; D remains unclear. CDR3 length: 11 amino acids. Germline lookup yields CDR1 SNHLY and CDR2 FYNNEI. Deletions cut 6 bases from V and 5 bases from J, with 6 bases between. Here the CDR3 reads CASSGQDTQYF. The CDR3 nucleotides are TGTGCCAGCAGCGGTCAAGATACGCAGTATTTT.

The chain joins TRBV5-1 to TRBJ1-4; tentatively, D is TRBD1 (6 bases). Trimming shortened V by 7 bases and J by 11 bases, and 24 bases separated the two germline ends. CDR3 size: 15 residues. Germline V CDR1 and CDR2: SGHRS, YFSETQ. This CDR3 reads CASAPGGTEAKKLFF. The CDR3 region has the DNA TGCGCCAGCGCCCCGGGGGGCACCGAAGCGAAGAAACTGTTTTTT.

This sequence joins TRBV23-1 and TRBJ1-1; 7 bases fit TRBD1. TRBV23-1 falls under the ORF class, with uncertain function. This CDR3 is built from 14 residues. The V and J ends lost 0 bases and 6 bases, in that order; junction bases with no gene match: 4. The CDR3 loop is CASSQSAGTAEAFF. The CDR3 nucleotides are TGCGCCAGCAGTCAATCGGCCGGGACAGCTGAAGCTTTCTTT.

This chain links TRBV29-1 with TRBJ1-2; D is uncertain. There are 11 residues in the CDR3. Trimming took off 0 bases at V and 8 bases at J, with 7 bases between the two ends. Per the germline V gene, CDR1 is SQVTM and CDR2 is ANQGSEA. DNA of the CDR3: TGCAGCGTTGAAGATCGAGGAGGCTACACCTTC. This gives the protein CSVEDRGGYTF.

The V and J genes are TRBV7-3 and TRBJ2-6; possible D gene TRBD2, 6 bases. Per the germline V gene, CDR1 is SGHTA and CDR2 is FQGTGA. V was trimmed by 11 bases and J by 2 bases, leaving 10 bases between them. The CDR3 runs to 13 residues. CDR3 bases: TGTGCCGTCGCGGGAACTGGGGCCAACGTCCTGACTTTC. Translation: CAVAGTGANVLTF.

Only one count was recorded for this clone. This chain joins TRBV27 and TRBJ2-7, with TRBD2 identical over 12 bases. V shed 6 bases and J 4 bases; nucleotides not matched to a gene: 4. Germline CDR1 MNHEY, CDR2 SMNVEV (reference sequence). This CDR3 spans 14 amino acids. The chain's CDR3 is CASSSGTSGYEQYF. The CDR3 DNA reads as TGTGCCAGCAGCTCCGGGACTAGCGGGTACGAGCAGTACTTC.

The chain couples TRBV5-1 to TRBJ2-5; TRBD2 agrees at 8 bases. V lost 4 bases and J lost 6; bases outside the gene matches: 8. Germline V lookup: CDR1 SGHRS, CDR2 YFSETQ. This CDR3 comprises 14 residues. The CDR3 loop reads CASSPGLGQQTQYF. The CDR3 coding sequence is TGCGCCAGCAGCCCGGGACTAGGACAGCAGACCCAGTACTTC.

This clone was observed a handful of times. The gene calls are TRBV6-5 and TRBJ1-2, with D perhaps matching TRBD1 (6 bases). Germline CDR1 MNHEY, CDR2 SVGAGI. The CDR3 runs 12 residues. With 2 bases removed from V and 5 bases from J, the gap between germline ends came to 6 bases. CDR3 residues: CASSYRGYGYTF. CDR3 DNA sequence: TGTGCCAGCAGTTACAGGGGGTATGGCTACACCTTC.

The rearrangement joins TRBV6-6 to TRBJ2-7; 7 nucleotides agree with TRBD1. The CDR3 is made up of 15 amino acids. Germline V CDR1 and CDR2: MNHNY, SVGAGI (reference sequence). The V and J ends lost 2 bases and 1 base, in that order; junction bases with no gene match: 5. The CDR3 DNA follows: TGTGCCAGCAGTTACGACAGGGAAGCGTCCTACGAGCAGTACTTC. Its translation: CASSYDREASYEQYF.

This clone was picked up one time. CDR3 nucleotides: TGTGCCAGCAGTGAAGGTACGGTGTGGACTAGACAAGAGACCCAGTACTTC. It specifies CASSEGTVWTRQETQYF. The chain carries TRBV6-1 and TRBJ2-5; 7 bases are a match to TRBD2. V lost 1 base, J lost 2 bases, and 10 bases stayed unmatched. The CDR3 contains 17 residues. The germline V gene encodes CDR1 MNHNS and CDR2 SASEGT.

The CDR3 sequence: CAWSEPTIVSYEQYF. CDR3 sequence (DNA): TGTGCCTGGAGTGAGCCGACTATAGTCTCCTACGAGCAGTACTTC. The J gene is TRBJ2-7, the V gene TRBV30, with D maybe TRBD2 (5 bases). This CDR3 comprises 15 residues. V lost 1 base and J lost 0, with 13 bases in between. The germline CDR1 and CDR2 sequences are GTSNPN and SVGIG (reference sequence).

V gene TRBV11-1 combines with J gene TRBJ1-1; D perhaps matches TRBD1 (6 bases). Trimming cost V 5 bases and J 2 bases, with 12 bases left between them. From germline, CDR1 is SGHAT and CDR2 FQDESV (reference sequence). The length of the CDR3 is 14 residues. CDR3 nucleotide sequence: TGTGCCAGCAGCCGCGACAGGAGTAACACTGAAGCTTTCTTT. As protein: CASSRDRSNTEAFF.